This TCR beta chain stems from a study of shared clonotypes between healthy human individuals. The overall study: Aged 18 to 49, the donors were a couple of women and a few men.

CDR1 SGHAT and CDR2 FQDESV come from the germline V gene (reference sequence). The junction had 7 bases not matched to a gene; V was cut back by 2 bases and J by 11 bases. This CDR3 is built from 14 residues. Generated by immunoSEQ multiplex PCR, the TCRdb table keeps only in-frame clones and is missing some. The data contain around 690,000 clones, around 90% of them singletons. Together with CD45RO+ cells, CCR7-negative CD45RA+ TemRA cells were included in CD8 memory. Study findings and constraints: Despite large depth, rarefaction showed incomplete sorted-subset sequencing.

About this clone: The target antigen is unknown.

The chain is built from TRBV11-1 and TRBJ1-1, with 11 nucleotides matching TRBD1. Sequencing was performed on memory CD8+ T cells from PBMCs. Stated subset: CD45RO+ cells pooled with CCR7-negative TemRA cells. The TCR was taken from a man aged 18 to 29 in good health. Some clones in this sample may be carry-over from other donors' samples. The CDR3 DNA is TGTGCCAGCAGCTTATGGACAGGGGGCGGAGGGGCTTTCTTT. Translating gives CASSLWTGGGGAFF.